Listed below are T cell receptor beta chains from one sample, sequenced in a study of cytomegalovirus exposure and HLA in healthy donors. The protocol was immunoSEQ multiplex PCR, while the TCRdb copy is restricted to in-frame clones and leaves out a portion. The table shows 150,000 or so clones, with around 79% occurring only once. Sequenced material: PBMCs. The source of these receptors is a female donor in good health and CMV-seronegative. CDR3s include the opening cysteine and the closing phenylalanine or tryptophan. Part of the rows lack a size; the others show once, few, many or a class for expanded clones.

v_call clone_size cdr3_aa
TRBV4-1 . CASSQLGLAGDPEQYF
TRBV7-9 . CASSRGGVTEAFF
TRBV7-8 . CASSLSPTSGRDTQYF
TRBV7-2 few CASSLVRGMGETQYF
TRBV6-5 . CASSSAGSYNEQFF
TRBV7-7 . CASRSLGTGELFF
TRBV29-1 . CSVEGRGRPETQYF
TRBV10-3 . CAINRQGYEQYF
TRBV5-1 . CASSPGAGREAFF
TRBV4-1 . CASSQDPNPGQEQFF
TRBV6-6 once CASSYSTQGYEQYF
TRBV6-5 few CATRGQGNPPQHF
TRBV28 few CASSLYASGNTIYF
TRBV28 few CASSFQDRGEKLFF
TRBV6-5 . CASSSPTGSYGYTF
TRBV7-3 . CASSLREPFYNEQFF
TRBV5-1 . CASSLNWKEQQDTQYF
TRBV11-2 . CASSLVAGGPGELFF
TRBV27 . CASSKDRRGSPLHF
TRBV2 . CASSEVSFRNTEAFF
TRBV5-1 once CASSAMGGGSTEAFF
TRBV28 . CASTPRLGVYEQYF
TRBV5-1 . CASSLEEARSSYEQYF
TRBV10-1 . CASSESRVAGYTDTQYF
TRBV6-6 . CANKLNTEAFF
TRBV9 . CASSSQDRRTMGYTF
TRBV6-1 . CASRRTGEYYEQYF
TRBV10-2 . CATRAWVETQYF
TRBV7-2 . CASSVNLGQPQHF
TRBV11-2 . CASSPGGSRTDTQYF
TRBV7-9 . CASSFPTGEKLFF
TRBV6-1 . CASSEASGTGAYEQYF
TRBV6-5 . CASSPVGTDTQYF
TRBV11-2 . CASSLDRGRVEFF
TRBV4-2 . CASSQDDGQGGELFF
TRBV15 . CATSRDRLAVPNNEQFF
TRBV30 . CAWAGTGIIGEQYF
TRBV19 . CASSIGGLAGTSYEQYF
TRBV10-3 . CATGLVDSYEQYF
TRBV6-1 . CASSHREDNEQFF
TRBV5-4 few CASSLARASGMGNEQFF
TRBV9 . CASSVRSGWVNEQFF
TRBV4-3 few CASSQTRGSLDEQYF
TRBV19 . CASSKLGLADLTGELFF
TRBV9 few CASSPPGGVAGQETQYF
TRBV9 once CASSVAAGGSYNEQFF
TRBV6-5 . CASIRPGGNEQFF
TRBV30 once CAWSTTGESPLHF
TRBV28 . CASSYISYEQYF
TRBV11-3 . CASSEGAETQYF
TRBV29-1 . CSVEGGREDGYEQYF
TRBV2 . CASSALAGALFFTGELFF
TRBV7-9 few CASSSGAVAGTTYEQYF
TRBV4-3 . CASSPGTARQNYGYTF
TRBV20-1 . CSAPGVHEQFF
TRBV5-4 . CAGSLAGSLGYTF